The 23 T cell receptor beta chains listed next were all sequenced from one sample in a study of control samples from healthy donors and cancer patients (dated by TCRdb to about 2020). Library generation was performed with the immunoSEQ multiplex PCR assay. This is the immuneACCESS table as TCRdb keeps it, with only in-frame sequences that have V and J called. A part of the clones is gone; compared with another copy, unresolved V genes explain less than half, and the rest is unexplained. The sample table records roughly 190,000 clones; about 91% of these occur just once. Clones ranked in the top ten supply over 1.5% of the sample. What was sequenced was blood. These receptors originate from a young man in good health.

This chain uses TRBV6-5 with TRBJ1-4; 10 bases map to TRBD1. The CDR3 is 16 amino acids. Germline V CDR1 and CDR2: MNHEY, SVGAGI. V was clipped by 2 bases and J by 7 bases; unmatched bases: 7. The CDR3 here is CASSYEGGQGIEKLFF. CDR3 coding DNA: TGTGCCAGCAGTTACGAGGGGGGACAGGGGATTGAAAAACTGTTTTTT.

This clone was found a few times. The chain is built from TRBV24-1 and TRBJ1-1, with TRBD1 identical over 7 bases. Germline assignment: CDR1 KGHDR and CDR2 SFDVKD. The V gene end was trimmed by 2 bases and the J gene end by 4 bases; junction bases not matched to a gene: 6. The CDR3 totals 15 residues. Here the CDR3 reads CATSDSTTGVTEAFF. For the CDR3, the DNA is TGTGCCACCAGTGATTCCACTACAGGGGTCACTGAAGCTTTCTTT.

The V and J genes are TRBV3-1 (or the pseudogene TRBV3-2) and TRBJ2-3; 9 bases agree with TRBD2. Looked up from germline, CDR1 is LGHDT and CDR2 is YNNKEL (reference sequence). Trimming at V came to 5 bases and at J to 5 bases, leaving 14 bases not matched to a gene. The CDR3 length is 17 residues. CDR3 sequence reads: CASSSHRIAGVKDTQYF. DNA of the CDR3: TGTGCCAGCAGCTCCCACCGAATAGCGGGGGTTAAAGATACGCAGTATTTT.

The chain is built from TRBV9 and TRBJ2-1; 12 bases are a match to TRBD1. CDR1 and CDR2 (germline): SGDLS, YYNGEE. The CDR3 has 17 amino acids. V dropped 0 bases and J dropped 8; count of bases not matched to a gene: 9. CDR3 coding DNA: TGTGCCAGCAGCGTAGAGATCGGGACAGGGGGCATCGATGAGCAGTTCTTC. Protein: CASSVEIGTGGIDEQFF.

This clone came up once. The chain is built from TRBV15 and TRBJ1-1, with TRBD1 matching 7 bases. The CDR3 extends over 15 amino acids. The germline V gene encodes CDR1 LNHNV and CDR2 YYDKDF (reference sequence). Trimming removed 0 bases from V and 4 bases from J; junction bases left unmatched: 5. The CDR3 nucleotides are TGTGCCACCAGCAGAGATAGGGCAGGGGGCACTGAAGCTTTCTTT. Encoded protein: CATSRDRAGGTEAFF. Full variable domain (missing parts from reference TRBV15 and TRBJ1-1): DAMVIQNPRYQVTQFGKPVTLSCSQTLNHNVMYWYQQKSSQAPKLLFHYYDKDFNNEADTPDNFQSRRPNTSFCFLDIRSPGLGDTAMYLCATSRDRAGGTEAFFGQGTRLTVV.

V gene TRBV7-2 combines with J gene TRBJ2-3; 10 bases match TRBD2. V was pared by 5 bases and J by 12 bases, with 14 bases of the junction left unmatched. This CDR3 is 15 amino acids long. Germline V gene sequence: CDR1 SGHTA, CDR2 FQGNSA. Written as DNA, the CDR3 is TGTGCCAGCAGCCGTCTTCTAGCGGGGGAGGGTCCTCAGTATTTT. This codes for CASSRLLAGEGPQYF. Full variable domain (remainder filled in from reference TRBV7-2 and TRBJ2-3): GAGVSQSPSNKVTEKGKDVELRCDPISGHTALYWYRQSLGQGLEFLIYFQGNSAPDKSGLPSDRFSAERTGGSVSTLTIQRTQQEDSAVYLCASSRLLAGEGPQYFGPGTRLTVL.

The sample holds a few counts of this clone. The chain uses TRBV18 and TRBJ1-2; 10 bases are shared with TRBD1. Germline V gives CDR1 KGHSH, CDR2 LQKENI. The CDR3 has 16 residues. Losses at the gene ends were 3 bases for V and 2 bases for J; bases not matched to a gene: 6. For the CDR3, the DNA is TGTGCCAGCTCACCTCGCCCGGGACAGGGGAACTATGGCTACACCTTC. This gives the protein CASSPRPGQGNYGYTF.

V usage is TRBV28 and J usage is TRBJ1-6; D remains unclear. The CDR3 covers 13 residues. Looked up from germline, CDR1 is MDHEN and CDR2 is SYDVKM. Deletions cut 2 bases from V and 7 bases from J, with 6 bases between. CDR3 coding DNA: TGTGCCAGCAGTTTACAGAGCAATTCACCCCTCCACTTT. As protein: CASSLQSNSPLHF. Full variable domain (remainder filled in from reference TRBV28 and TRBJ1-6): DVKVTQSSRYLVKRTGEKVFLECVQDMDHENMFWYRQDPGLGLRLIYFSYDVKMKEKGDIPEGYSVSREKKERFSLILESASTNQTSMYLCASSLQSNSPLHFGNGTRLTVT.

The rearrangement uses TRBV11-2 and TRBJ2-7; the match to TRBD2 covers 13 bases. V gave up 8 bases and J gave up 4 bases; unmatched junction bases: 8. The CDR3 sequence is 15 residues long. In germline, CDR1 is SGHAT, CDR2 FQNNGV. The CDR3 DNA sequence: TGTGCCAGCGGAAGAGGACTAGCGGGGGATTACGAGCAGTACTTC. This sequence encodes CASGRGLAGDYEQYF.

The J gene is TRBJ1-4, the V gene TRBV19; D gene ambiguous. This CDR3 spans 15 amino acids. In germline, CDR1 is LNHDA, CDR2 SQIVND (reference sequence). Trimming cost V 7 bases and J 0 bases, with 12 bases left between them. CDR3 nucleotide sequence: TGTGCCAGTACCTTGCAGACGGCAACTAATGAAAAACTGTTTTTT. Translating gives CASTLQTATNEKLFF.

The V call is TRBV6-4, the J call TRBJ2-3; D unresolved. The V end lost 0 bases, the J end lost 0 bases, and 4 bases lay between the germline ends. The CDR3 is 14 amino acids. Germline V gene data show CDR1 as MRHNA and CDR2 as SNTAGT. CDR3 nucleotides: TGTGCCAGCAGTGACTCCGGGAGCACAGATACGCAGTATTTT. Its translation: CASSDSGSTDTQYF.

The chain joins TRBV5-3 to TRBJ2-7; no firm D call. TRBV5-3 is annotated as an ORF whose role is uncertain. The CDR3 length is 17 residues. Trimming removed 1 base from V and 0 bases from J, with 17 bases in between. CDR3 region: CARSLSIPSANSYEQYF. CDR3 nucleotide sequence: TGTGCCAGAAGCTTGAGTATACCTAGTGCTAACTCCTACGAGCAGTACTTC.

V usage is TRBV4-1 and J usage is TRBJ1-2; D gene unclear. Trimming cost V 1 base and J 4 bases, with 22 bases left between them. This CDR3 has 18 residues. Germline CDR1 is MGHRA and CDR2 is YSYEKL. The CDR3 coding sequence is TGCGCCAGCAGCCAAGTAGTAGGGCCGGAAGTTGCGGCCTATGGCTACACCTTC. It yields the protein CASSQVVGPEVAAYGYTF.

The V gene is TRBV7-2, the J gene TRBJ1-6; the D gene is possibly TRBD1 (5 bases). V was clipped by 2 bases and J by 6 bases, with 8 bases between them. CDR3 length equals 14 residues. The germline V gene encodes CDR1 SGHTA and CDR2 FQGNSA. For the CDR3, the DNA is TGTGCCAGCAGCTTATCCAGGGTTAATTCACCCCTCCACTTT. Its protein product is CASSLSRVNSPLHF.

V and J are TRBV6-5 and TRBJ2-1; D is undetermined. Trimming removed 5 bases at V and 4 bases at J, with 15 bases between. The CDR3 length is 15 residues. From germline, CDR1 is MNHEY and CDR2 SVGAGI. In nucleotides, the CDR3 is TGTGCCAGCAGTCCCCGGACCCAGGTTTACAATGAGCAGTTCTTC. Protein product: CASSPRTQVYNEQFF.

V usage is TRBV11-2 and J usage is TRBJ2-6; D gene unclear. V was shortened by 3 bases and J by 4 bases, with 7 bases between the two germline ends. The germline V gene has CDR1 SGHAT and CDR2 FQNNGV. The CDR3 loop spans 14 amino acids. CDR3 bases: TGTGCCAGCAGCTTCCGGTCCGGGGCCAACGTCCTGACTTTC. It specifies CASSFRSGANVLTF.

This clone has only a few counts. V gene TRBV7-2 combines with J gene TRBJ2-4; 8 bases line up with TRBD2. With 1 base clipped from V and 6 bases from J, the junction kept 5 bases outside the gene matches. Germline CDR1 and CDR2: SGHTA and FQGNSA. There are 15 residues in the CDR3. CDR3 nucleotide sequence: TGTGCCAGCAGCTTAGAGGGGACTAGGGGAAACATTCAGTACTTC. Encoded protein: CASSLEGTRGNIQYF.

The chain uses TRBV6-1 and TRBJ2-5, with TRBD1 matching 10 bases. Trimming took 0 bases from V and 6 from J; bases not matched to a gene: 10. The germline gives CDR1 MNHNS, CDR2 SASEGT. The CDR3 totals 17 residues. The CDR3 DNA is TGTGCCAGCAGTGAAGCCCTGACAGGGGGCCCGCAAAAGACCCAGTACTTC. This translates into CASSEALTGGPQKTQYF.

The chain joins TRBV4-2 to TRBJ1-4; D might be TRBD1 (5 bases). Trimming removed 5 bases from V and 8 bases from J, with 12 bases in between. The CDR3 spans 13 residues. The germline V gene has CDR1 LGHNA and CDR2 YNFKEQ. CDR3 amino acids: CASSKPTEEKLFF. As DNA, the CDR3 is TGTGCCAGCAGCAAACCGACAGAAGAAAAACTGTTTTTT.

The CDR3 reads CASSPDRVEQYF. For the CDR3, the DNA is TGTGCCAGCTCACCAGACAGGGTAGAGCAGTACTTC. The V call is TRBV18, the J call TRBJ2-7, with 7 bases identical to TRBD1. After removal of 2 bases from V and 7 bases from J, the junction contained 2 bases not matched to a gene. CDR3 length: 12 residues. CDR1 and CDR2 (germline): KGHSH, LQKENI.

The rearrangement links TRBV19 to TRBJ2-3, with 9 bases identical to TRBD1. CDR1 is LNHDA and CDR2 is SQIVND in the germline V gene (reference sequence). J gave up 5 bases and V 3 bases, and 9 bases lay outside the gene matches. This CDR3 contains 16 residues. The CDR3 DNA sequence: TGTGCCAGTAGTATCCCCAACACAGGGGGCAAAGATACGCAGTATTTT. Translated: CASSIPNTGGKDTQYF.

The chain links TRBV27 to TRBJ1-1, with a possible D match to TRBD1 (5 bases). CDR3 length: 13 amino acids. With 7 bases removed from V and 3 bases from J, the gap between germline ends came to 12 bases. Germline CDR1 and CDR2: MNHEY and SMNVEV (reference sequence). Written as DNA, the CDR3 is TGTGCCAGCAAGAGGGGCTTGGACACTGAAGCTTTCTTT. This sequence encodes CASKRGLDTEAFF.

The chain has TRBV5-6 and TRBJ2-2; D might be TRBD1 or TRBD2, each matching 5 bases. Trimming stripped 4 bases from V and 1 base from J, with 8 bases between. Germline V gene sequence: CDR1 SGHDT, CDR2 YYEEEE. This CDR3 is built from 14 residues. CDR3 region: CASSRGRNTGELFF. In DNA form, the CDR3 reads TGTGCCAGCAGCCGGGGACGGAACACCGGGGAGCTGTTTTTT.